This entry describes one T cell receptor (beta chain). Its cognate antigen is unknown. Healthy Caucasians from Russia aged roughly 6 to 90 served as donors. The extraction recovered at least 6 micrograms of total RNA per sample. This sample was included in a study of blood T cells in healthy people across ages. In the study overall: About one barcoded beta molecule per two T cells came from capture by template switching. General study findings and limits: With naive T cell percentage, TCR beta diversity showed a strong correlation.

Alongside a J-beta primer mix, a sample-barcoded 5' primer served in a second PCR lasting roughly 6 to 11 cycles. From the 5' RACE reads, TCRdb called clonotypes with MiXCR, one entry per CDR3 protein. This sample yields roughly 1.9 million distinct CDR3 sequences, of which 39% are seen a single time; 23% belongs to the top ten. The sample was blood. This receptor was obtained from a human donor in good health.

The CDR3 nucleotides read TGTGCCAGCAGCTTAGAAGGAATCGTAAACTACGAGCAGTACTTC. This encodes CASSLEGIVNYEQYF. The chain combines TRBV7-2 with TRBJ2-7; unclear D gene. V dropped 1 base and J dropped 3 bases, with 13 bases sitting between them. Per germline, CDR1 SGHTA and CDR2 FQGNSA. The CDR3 contains 15 residues.